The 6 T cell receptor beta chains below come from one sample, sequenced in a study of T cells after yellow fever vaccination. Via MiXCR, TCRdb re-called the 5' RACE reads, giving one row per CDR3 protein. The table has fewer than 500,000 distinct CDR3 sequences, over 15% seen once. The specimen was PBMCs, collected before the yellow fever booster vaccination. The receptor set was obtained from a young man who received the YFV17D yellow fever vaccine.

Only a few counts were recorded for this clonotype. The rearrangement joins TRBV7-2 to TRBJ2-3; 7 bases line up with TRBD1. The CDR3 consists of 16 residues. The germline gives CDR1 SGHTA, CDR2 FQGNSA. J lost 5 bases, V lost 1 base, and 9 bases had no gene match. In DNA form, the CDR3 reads TGTGCCAGCAGCTTAGTGAGGACAGGTGGGAAAGATACGCAGTATTTT. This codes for CASSLVRTGGKDTQYF.

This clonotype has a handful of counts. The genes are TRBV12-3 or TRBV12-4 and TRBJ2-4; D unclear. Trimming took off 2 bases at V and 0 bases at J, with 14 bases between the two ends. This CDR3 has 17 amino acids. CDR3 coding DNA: TGTGCCAGCAGTTTAACTCCGACCCTTCTAGCCAAAAACATTCAGTACTTC. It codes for CASSLTPTLLAKNIQYF.

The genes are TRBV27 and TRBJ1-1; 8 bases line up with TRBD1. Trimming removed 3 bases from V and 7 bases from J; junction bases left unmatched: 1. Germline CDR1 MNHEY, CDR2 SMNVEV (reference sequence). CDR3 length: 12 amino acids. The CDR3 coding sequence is TGTGCCAGCAGTTTGGGGACAGGTGAAGCTTTCTTT. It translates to CASSLGTGEAFF.

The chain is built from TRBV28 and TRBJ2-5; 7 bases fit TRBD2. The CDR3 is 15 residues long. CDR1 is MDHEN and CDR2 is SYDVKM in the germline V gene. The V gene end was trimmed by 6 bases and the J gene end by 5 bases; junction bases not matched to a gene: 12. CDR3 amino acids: CASSPGEGSVETQYF. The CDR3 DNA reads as TGTGCCAGCAGCCCCGGGGAGGGCTCGGTGGAGACCCAGTACTTC.

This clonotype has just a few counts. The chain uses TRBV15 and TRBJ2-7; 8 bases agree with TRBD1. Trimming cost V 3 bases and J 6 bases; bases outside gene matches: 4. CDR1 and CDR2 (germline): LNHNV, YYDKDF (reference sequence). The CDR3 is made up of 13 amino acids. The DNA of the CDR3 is TGTGCCACCAGCAGGACAGGGGTGGGCGAGCAGTACGTC. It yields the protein CATSRTGVGEQYV.

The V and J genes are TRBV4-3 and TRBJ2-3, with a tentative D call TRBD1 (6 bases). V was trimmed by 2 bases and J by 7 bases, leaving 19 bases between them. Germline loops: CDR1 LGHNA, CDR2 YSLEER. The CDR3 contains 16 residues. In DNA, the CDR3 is TGCGCCAGCAGCCAACCGGGGCAGGGGCCATGGCATACGCAGTATTTT. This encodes CASSQPGQGPWHTQYF.